This T cell receptor beta chain came from a study of T cell repertoires in cytomegalovirus infection. For the study at large: Shared public TCR beta signatures pointed to both CMV infection and a matching HLA type. Whole-study findings and limits: In two of eight donors, the top clonotype was HLA-C-restricted CMV-specific. CMV carriers having the relevant HLA were flagged by cumulative public TCR beta family frequency.

TCRdb independently ran MiXCR on the reads; one entry per CDR3 protein. The sample lists 250,000 to 300,000 distinct CDR3 sequences, about a sixth occurring once. V gave up 6 bases and J gave up 5 bases, with 12 bases separating them. CDR3 length: 13 residues. Germline V gives CDR1 SGHTA, CDR2 FQGNSA. This clonotype was counted between two and nine times. Its antigen remains unknown. This clonotype was sampled from a human donor in good health (CMV status not recorded). Some clones in this sample may be carry-over from other donors' samples. The chain couples TRBV7-2 to TRBJ2-3, with D perhaps matching TRBD2 (6 bases). Sequenced input: CD8+ T cells from PBMCs. CDR3 nucleotide sequence: TGTGCCAGCAGTTTAAGTAGCGGAGATACGCAGTATTTT. It specifies CASSLSSGDTQYF.